This T cell receptor beta chain was documented in a study of T-cell reconstitution after alpha-beta-depleted transplantation in children. Library preparation (for TCRbeta) was performed with unique molecular identifiers. TCRdb analysed the PCR reads with MiXCR anew, one entry per CDR3 protein. The sample contains 350,000 to 400,000 distinct CDR3 sequences, roughly 20% of which appear only once. The CDR3 loop spans 16 amino acids. Trimming at V came to 1 base and at J to 4 bases, leaving 6 bases not matched to a gene. In germline, CDR1 is SEHNR, CDR2 FQNEAQ (reference sequence). The receptor was derived from a human donor who donated a stem cell graft to a child with acute myeloid leukemia. The sequencing used PBMCs from the stem cell graft donor, collected from the stem cell graft. This chain joins TRBV7-9 and TRBJ2-3, with TRBD2 matching over 9 bases. CDR3 nucleotide sequence: TGTGCCAGCAGCTTAGAAGCGGGAGGACGGGCAGATACGCAGTATTTT. Protein product: CASSLEAGGRADTQYF. Together with reference TRBV7-9 and TRBJ2-3, the CDR3 gives the full variable domain: DTGVSQNPRHKITKRGQNVTFRCDPISEHNRLYWYRQTLGQGPEFLTYFQNEAQLEKSRLLSDRFSAERPKGSFSTLEIQRTEQGDSAMYLCASSLEAGGRADTQYFGPGTRLTVL.